The present T cell receptor (beta chain) was sequenced within a study of blood T cell repertoires in COVID-19. Study summary: T cells, B-cell-depleted T cells, or PBMCs supplied cDNA or gDNA.

V was pared by 11 bases and J by 4 bases, with 16 bases between. There are 13 residues in the CDR3. Looked up from germline, CDR1 is SNHLY and CDR2 is FYNNEI. Original methodology: Amplification with reference gene primers provided the estimates of nucleated cell counts. TCRdb keeps only in-frame clones here, not all; method: immunoSEQ multiplex PCR. V, J and clone size were drawn from that table, and D and trimming were deduced from the DNA. The sample lists roughly 250,000 clones, about 91% occurring once. Participant-given clinical history determined each cohort assignment. The rearrangement joins TRBV2 to TRBJ2-3; the D gene is possibly TRBD1 (6 bases). The material sequenced was PBMCs or T cells enriched from blood (not recorded which). This receptor was identified in a human donor in a cohort exposed to, infected with or recovered from COVID-19 (not recorded which). The donor label of this sample is uncertain. CDR3 nucleotides: TGTGCCGGGCAACAGGGAGTGGCAGATACGCAGTATTTT. Amino acid sequence: CAGQQGVADTQYF.